Shown below are 18 T cell receptor beta chains from a single sample sequenced in a study of blood T cells in healthy people across ages. Together with a sample-barcoded 5' primer, a J-beta primer mix was included in a second PCR lasting 7 to 11 cycles. TCRdb re-derived calls from the 5' RACE reads in MiXCR, one entry per CDR3 protein. The sample consists of about 630,000 distinct CDR3 sequences, approximately 21% of them appearing once. The sample taken for sequencing was blood. These receptors were collected from a man aged 70-80 years in good health.

The chain joins TRBV12-3 or TRBV12-4 to TRBJ2-3; D ambiguous. The V gene lost 6 bases and the J gene lost 9 bases, with 13 bases spanning the gap. This CDR3 has 12 residues. CDR3 region: CASSPRRLTQYF. The CDR3 DNA follows: TGTGCCAGCAGCCCTCGGCGGCTCACGCAGTATTTT.

This clonotype was detected only a few times. The chain carries TRBV20-1 and TRBJ2-3; 14 bases align to TRBD2. CDR3 length: 16 residues. Losses at the gene ends were 6 bases for V and 3 bases for J; bases not matched to a gene: 8. The germline CDR1 and CDR2 sequences are DFQATT and SNEGSKA (reference sequence). The CDR3 protein is CSAAGLAGVGTDTQYF. The CDR3 DNA reads as TGCAGTGCCGCGGGACTAGCGGGAGTAGGAACAGATACGCAGTATTTT.

As concerns this clonotype: The junction does not match germline at one end; this may be a read error. The chain has TRBV6-2 or TRBV6-3 and TRBJ2-5, with a tentative D call TRBD1 (6 bases). Looked up from germline, CDR1 is MNHEY and CDR2 is SVGEGT. This CDR3 comprises 15 residues. CDR3: CASSYGGQPQESQYF. The CDR3 DNA sequence: TGTGCCAGCAGTTACGGCGGACAGCCCCAAGAGTCCCAGTACTTC.

This clonotype was found a few times. This chain links TRBV29-1 with TRBJ1-5; no reliable D call. The CDR3 length is 14 residues. Germline assignment: CDR1 SQVTM and CDR2 ANQGSEA. V lost 5 bases to trimming and J lost 0 bases, with 11 bases between them. The CDR3 DNA sequence: TGCAGCGTTTCGACTGAAGATAGCAATCAGCCCCAGCATTTT. This translates into CSVSTEDSNQPQHF.

The genes are TRBV7-3 and TRBJ1-1, with a weak D call TRBD1 (5 bases). Germline V CDR1 and CDR2: SGHTA, FQGTGA. Trimming removed 0 bases at V and 1 base at J, with 9 bases between. This CDR3 is built from 15 residues. This CDR3 is CASSLTRAGNTEAFF. The CDR3 DNA reads TGTGCCAGCAGCTTAACCAGGGCTGGGAACACTGAAGCTTTCTTT. Looking up the rest from reference TRBV7-3 and TRBJ1-1 gives the full variable domain: GAGVSQTPSNKVTEKGKYVELRCDPISGHTALYWYRQSLGQGPEFLIYFQGTGAADDSGLPNDRFFAVRPEGSVSTLKIQRTERGDSAVYLCASSLTRAGNTEAFFGQGTRLTVV.

This chain connects TRBV11-2 to TRBJ2-5, with 8 bases lining up with TRBD2. The junction had 3 bases not matched to a gene; V was cut back by 5 bases and J by 1 base. Germline-derived CDR1 and CDR2 are SGHAT and FQNNGV. CDR3 size: 14 residues. For the CDR3, the DNA is TGTGCCAGCAGCGCTGGGACTAGCCAAGAGACCCAGTACTTC. It is translated as CASSAGTSQETQYF.

V is TRBV29-1 and J is TRBJ1-3; unclear D gene. Trimming shortened V by 4 bases and J by 2 bases, and 6 bases separated the two germline ends. This CDR3 region has 12 residues. CDR1 and CDR2 from the germline V gene are SQVTM and ANQGSEA. CDR3 nucleotide sequence: TGCAGCGTTGCCGGGACTGGAAACACCATATATTTT. It is translated as CSVAGTGNTIYF.

The chain joins TRBV6-2 or TRBV6-3 to TRBJ2-5; 12 bases map to TRBD2. Germline assignment: CDR1 MNHEY and CDR2 SVGEGT. The CDR3 spans 15 residues. J gave up 2 bases and V 5 bases, and 3 bases lay outside the gene matches. The CDR3 reads CASSKTSGGQETQYF. The DNA for the CDR3 is TGTGCCAGCAGTAAGACTAGCGGGGGACAAGAGACCCAGTACTTC.

The table lists this clonotype with a few counts. The CDR3 DNA reads TGCAGCGGCCTCCCTCTAGTGGGTGAGACCCAGTACTTC. Its translation is CSGLPLVGETQYF. The genes are TRBV29-1 and TRBJ2-5; D not certain. V lost 7 bases, J lost 5 bases, and 17 bases lay in between. Germline V gene lookup returns CDR1 SQVTM and CDR2 ANQGSEA. This CDR3 is 13 amino acids long.

The chain employs TRBV15 and TRBJ2-3; tentative D call: TRBD2 (6 bases). The CDR3 contains 15 residues. CDR1 LNHNV and CDR2 YYDKDF come from the germline V gene (reference sequence). Trimming pared 4 bases from V and 1 base from J, leaving 12 bases between. The CDR3 protein is CATSNWGVGTDTQYF. The CDR3 DNA sequence: TGTGCCACCAGCAATTGGGGGGTTGGCACAGATACGCAGTATTTT. The full variable domain, rest sourced from reference TRBV15 and TRBJ2-3, is DAMVIQNPRYQVTQFGKPVTLSCSQTLNHNVMYWYQQKSSQAPKLLFHYYDKDFNNEADTPDNFQSRRPNTSFCFLDIRSPGLGDTAMYLCATSNWGVGTDTQYFGPGTRLTVL.

The V gene is TRBV25-1, the J gene TRBJ1-1, with 7 bases matching TRBD1. The CDR3 has 13 amino acids. V lost 6 bases and J lost 6; bases outside the gene matches: 7. Germline-derived CDR1 and CDR2 are MGHDK and SYGVNS. As DNA, the CDR3 is TGTGCCAGCAGGGAGGGGGCGCGGGCTGAAGCTTTCTTT. Its translation: CASREGARAEAFF.

The V gene is TRBV18, the J gene TRBJ2-5; D unclear. Gene TRBJ2-7 matches the end of the DNA better, so the J call may be wrong. The CDR3 consists of 13 residues. Germline lookup yields CDR1 KGHSH and CDR2 LQKENI. The DNA for the CDR3 is TGTGCCAGCTCGCACGGCAACTCCTACGAGCAGTACTTC. Translation: CASSHGNSYEQYF.

This clonotype was seen only a few times. The rearrangement joins TRBV11-2 to TRBJ2-2; TRBD2 aligns across 7 bases. V shed 4 bases and J 5 bases; nucleotides not matched to a gene: 7. Germline lookup yields CDR1 SGHAT and CDR2 FQNNGV. This CDR3 is 15 amino acids long. The CDR3: CASSWASGATGELFF. Written as DNA, the CDR3 is TGTGCCAGCAGCTGGGCTAGCGGAGCGACCGGGGAGCTGTTTTTT.

This clonotype showed up just a few times. This rearrangement joins TRBV18 to TRBJ2-1; 8 bases are a match to TRBD1. This CDR3 spans 16 amino acids. CDR1 is KGHSH and CDR2 is LQKENI in the germline V gene. The V and J ends lost 4 bases and 0 bases, in that order; junction bases with no gene match: 5. CDR3 DNA sequence: TGTGCCAGCTCACGGGGACAGGTCAGCTCCTACAATGAGCAGTTCTTC. This encodes CASSRGQVSSYNEQFF.

There are a few counts of this clonotype. This chain links TRBV5-1 with TRBJ2-7; 9 positions match TRBD1. There are 14 residues in the CDR3. Germline lookup yields CDR1 SGHRS and CDR2 YFSETQ. J was trimmed by 2 bases and V by 4 bases; bases with no gene match: 4. CDR3 protein: CASSHRTGAYEQYF. CDR3 sequence (DNA): TGCGCCAGCAGCCACAGGACAGGGGCCTACGAGCAGTACTTC.

The rearrangement uses TRBV19 and TRBJ2-5; 13 nucleotides agree with TRBD2. The end of the DNA is better explained by TRBJ2-1, so the J call may be wrong. Germline V lookup: CDR1 LNHDA, CDR2 SQIVND (reference sequence). The CDR3 length is 16 residues. Written as DNA, the CDR3 is TGTGCCAGTAGTACCATACTAGCGGGGGGGATGAATGAGCAGTTCTTC. Protein product: CASSTILAGGMNEQFF.

This clonotype occurred many times. The CDR3 region has the DNA TGTGCCAGCAGGGACAGGGTAGGGAGTGAAAAACTGTTTTTT. This translates into CASRDRVGSEKLFF. V is TRBV2 and J is TRBJ1-4, with 8 positions matching TRBD1. The germline gives CDR1 SNHLY, CDR2 FYNNEI. V trimming: 6 bases; J trimming: 7 bases; junction bases outside the gene matches: 7. This CDR3 is built from 14 residues.

This chain links TRBV4-1 with TRBJ1-1; D gene ambiguous. V gave up 0 bases and J gave up 11 bases, with 10 bases separating them. The CDR3 runs 12 residues. Germline-derived CDR1 and CDR2 are MGHRA and YSYEKL. CDR3 in amino acids: CASSQERKNAFF. CDR3 nucleotide sequence: TGCGCCAGCAGCCAAGAGCGGAAGAATGCTTTCTTT.